One T cell receptor (beta chain) is described in this entry. Its matching antigen is unknown. The record originates from a study of blood T cells in healthy people across ages. Study results and caveats: The recorded TCR beta diversity per million T cells decreased in a roughly linear manner with age.

CDR1 is SQVTM, CDR2 ANQGSEA, per germline. The V gene end was trimmed by 4 bases and the J gene end by 5 bases; junction bases not matched to a gene: 11. The CDR3 totals 16 residues. A minimum of 7 million PBMCs was isolated per sample. The use of a sample-barcoded 5' primer and a J-beta primer mix characterized a second PCR of about 7 to 12 cycles. One entry per CDR3 protein, called by TCRdb with MiXCR from the 5' RACE reads. The sample carries over 1,500,000 distinct CDR3 sequences, less than 50% recorded once. Material for sequencing was blood. The receptor's source is a woman aged 40 to 49 in good health. The chain recombines TRBV29-1 with TRBJ2-3; 11 positions match TRBD2. The CDR3 nucleotides read TGCAGCGTTGTGATTGGTCTAGCGGGGGGCCAAGATACGCAGTATTTT. It is translated as CSVVIGLAGGQDTQYF.